This T cell receptor beta chain was recorded in a study of T cell responses to AZD1222 COVID-19 vaccine (dated by TCRdb to about 2021). Background on the whole study: Because spike-specific TCR depth and breadth did not differ between the two schedules, AZD1222 recipients who got a second dose at roughly 4 weeks were pooled with those who got a second dose at roughly 12 weeks. TCR sequencing was performed for roughly 250 trial participants, of whom approximately 200 were given two doses of AZD1222 and some 25 were given two doses of MenACWY control vaccine. Trial participants were enrolled by age into 18-55, 56-69 and 70-plus year subgroups, with roughly 150, 30 and 60 TCR-sequenced participants respectively. Paper-wide results and their limitations: The vaccine-associated CD4 TCRs covered the entire spike protein, and the dominant responses fell in regions 160-218 and 743-854. The 56-69-year group was small, and its depth increase did not reach significance, likely because of low power. Because no day 14 peak-response samples were available, the repertoires could be characterized only after the peak T cell response. Participants were mostly white British and included more females than males, and it was suggested by the authors that clonal diversity may have been underestimated. Nearly half of unique spike-specific TCRs reportedly recognized epitopes outside regions mutated in the B.1.351 and B.1.1.7 variants. Conclusions about previously exposed vaccinees are limited, since just five to seven AZD1222 recipients were seropositive for SARS-CoV-2 at baseline. Spike-specific TCR breadth and depth rose significantly after two AZD1222 doses compared with day 0 and with MenACWY recipients.

Interpreted using the paper, the time point label stands for: baseline before first vaccination. Vaccinee samples came from UK trials COV001 and COV002, including a single-blind randomized controlled phase 2/3 trial of AZD1222 (ChAdOx1 nCoV-19) in healthy adults. For TCRbeta chain sequencing, PBMC samples from trial participants were taken at day 0 and at day 28 after the second dose. The CDR3 regions of human TCRbeta chains were subjected to immunosequencing. The study's own analysis went as follows. TCRs in the repertoires were matched against a reference library of SARS-CoV-2-specific TCRs that had been generated with the MIRA antigen-specificity platform. Breadth meant the fraction of unique TCRs that were SARS-CoV-2-associated, whereas depth meant the fraction of total T cells that were SARS-CoV-2-associated. Using the MIRA data, each spike-specific TCR was assigned both to the spike region to which the TCR was reactive and to a CD4 or CD8 class. Log10-transformed breadth and depth values were compared by one-way ANOVA with Sidak's multiple comparisons tests. TCRdb re-hosts the immuneACCESS table, in-frame sequences only. Its copies lack some clones; in the studies checked, an unresolved V gene accounts for under half of them, and the cause for the rest is not known. V and J calls and clone size are those listed in that table; D and trimming were worked out from the DNA. The sample includes 140,000 to 150,000 clones, with 80% to 95% observed a single time. Of the sample, more than 3% falls within the top ten clones.

Of note for this clone: The clone's antigen remains unknown. No qualities accompany the bases; no much larger clone lies one base away.

Measured from the cysteine to the phenylalanine, the CDR3 is 13 residues long. Left in the record is the CDR3 DNA by itself, 39 bases read in frame from the first base. From the germline V gene, CDR1 is SGHAT and CDR2 is FQNNGV. A distance of 2 bases separates the germline ends of V and J, which lose 0 bases and 0 bases respectively. The material sequenced was peripheral blood, taken on day 0 of AZD1222 vaccination. The TCR originated in an adult in good health. In this chain, TRBV11-2 is recombined with TRBJ2-5, with no confident D gene call. The CDR3 protein sequence reads: CASSLDHQETQYF. The sequence in DNA is TGTGCCAGCAGCTTAGATCACCAAGAGACCCAGTACTTC. Extended through the reference TRBV11-2 and TRBJ2-5 proteins, this CDR3 yields the full variable domain: EAGVAQSPRYKIIEKRQSVAFWCNPISGHATLYWYQQILGQGPKLLIQFQNNGVVDDSQLPKDRFSAERLKGVDSTLKIQPAKLEDSAVYLCASSLDHQETQYFGPGTRLLVL.